The rows below give T cell receptor beta chains drawn from one sample of a study of T cells after yellow fever vaccination. TCRdb called the 5' RACE reads again in MiXCR, with one record for every CDR3 protein. The repertoire holds roughly 140,000 distinct CDR3 sequences, with about 7.7% as singletons. Here the sequenced sample was CD4+ T cells sorted from PBMCs, taken 5 days after the yellow fever booster vaccination. These TCRs come from a man in his thirties or forties who received the YFV17D yellow fever vaccine. The conserved cysteine and the conserved F or W are not part of the CDR3 here. A D gene is named only where the DNA matches it firmly.

J: TRBJ2-1; D: -; V: TRBV2; CDR3: ASSRNWGGQF
J: TRBJ2-5; D: -; V: TRBV20-1; CDR3: SGGGGAQY
J: TRBJ2-7; D: -; V: TRBV18; CDR3: ASSPGPDEQY
J: TRBJ2-5; D: -; V: TRBV20-1; CDR3: SALPGETQY
J: TRBJ2-5; D: -; V: TRBV9; CDR3: ASSVGGQQETQY
J: TRBJ2-3; D: -; V: TRBV20-1; CDR3: SAQRDVANTQY
J: TRBJ2-3; D: TRBD2; V: TRBV6-5; CDR3: ASSYKTGGLISDTQY
J: TRBJ1-1; D: -; V: TRBV20-1; CDR3: RAIHGDRKGTTTEAF
J: TRBJ2-7; D: TRBD1; V: TRBV7-2; CDR3: ASSGQGAGEQY
J: TRBJ2-5; D: -; V: TRBV4-3; CDR3: ASSQEDSGQETQY
J: TRBJ2-5; D: TRBD2; V: TRBV5-1; CDR3: ASSRGRSETQY
J: TRBJ1-2; D: -; V: TRBV3-1; CDR3: ASSQGLTVINPYGYT
J: TRBJ2-7; D: TRBD2; V: TRBV2; CDR3: ASSETSGGAYEQY
J: TRBJ2-2; D: TRBD2; V: TRBV24-1; CDR3: ATSDFAGRGIGELF
J: TRBJ2-5; D: -; V: TRBV20-1; CDR3: SAREGLVGETQY
J: TRBJ2-5; D: TRBD1; V: TRBV18; CDR3: ASSPERTGKETQY
J: TRBJ2-2; D: -; V: TRBV5-6; CDR3: ASSLIGSGAGELF
J: TRBJ2-2; D: TRBD2; V: TRBV30; CDR3: AWSRGGAAGELF
J: TRBJ2-1; D: TRBD2; V: TRBV12-5; CDR3: ASGLAPLAGGYNEQF
J: TRBJ2-4; D: -; V: TRBV20-1; CDR3: SARPGRLAKNIQY
J: TRBJ2-7; D: TRBD1; V: TRBV20-1; CDR3: SAEDRVRSYEQY